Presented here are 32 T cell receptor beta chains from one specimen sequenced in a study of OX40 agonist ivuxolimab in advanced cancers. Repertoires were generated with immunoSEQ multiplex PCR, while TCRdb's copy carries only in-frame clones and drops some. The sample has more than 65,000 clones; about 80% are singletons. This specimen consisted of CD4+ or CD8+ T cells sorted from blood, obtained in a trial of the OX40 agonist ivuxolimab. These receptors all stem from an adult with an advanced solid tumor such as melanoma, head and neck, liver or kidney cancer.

The CDR3 loop is CSVAAKLGNTEAFF. In DNA, the CDR3 is TGCAGCGTTGCGGCCAAGCTAGGGAACACTGAAGCTTTCTTT. The chain uses TRBV29-1 and TRBJ1-1, with D unclear. The length of the CDR3 is 14 residues. Trimming shortened V by 4 bases and J by 1 base, and 13 bases separated the two germline ends. Germline V gene lookup returns CDR1 SQVTM and CDR2 ANQGSEA.

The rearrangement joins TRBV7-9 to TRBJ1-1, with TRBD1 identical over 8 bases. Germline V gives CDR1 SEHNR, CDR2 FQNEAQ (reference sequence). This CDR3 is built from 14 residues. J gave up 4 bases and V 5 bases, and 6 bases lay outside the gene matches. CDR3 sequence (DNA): TGTGCCAGCAGCCCCGAGGACAGGGCCACTGAAGCTTTCTTT. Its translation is CASSPEDRATEAFF.

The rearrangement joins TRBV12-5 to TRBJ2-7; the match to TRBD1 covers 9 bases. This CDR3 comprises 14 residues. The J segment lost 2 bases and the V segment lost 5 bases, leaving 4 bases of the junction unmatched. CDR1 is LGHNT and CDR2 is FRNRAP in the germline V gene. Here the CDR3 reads CASGARDRAYEQYF. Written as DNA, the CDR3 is TGTGCTAGTGGTGCCCGGGACAGGGCCTACGAGCAGTACTTC.

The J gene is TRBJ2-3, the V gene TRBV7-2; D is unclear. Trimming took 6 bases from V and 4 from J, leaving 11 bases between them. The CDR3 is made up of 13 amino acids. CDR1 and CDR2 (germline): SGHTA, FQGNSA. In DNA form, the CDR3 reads TGTGCCAGCAGTTCCCCCGGATCAGATACGCAGTATTTT. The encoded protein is CASSSPGSDTQYF.

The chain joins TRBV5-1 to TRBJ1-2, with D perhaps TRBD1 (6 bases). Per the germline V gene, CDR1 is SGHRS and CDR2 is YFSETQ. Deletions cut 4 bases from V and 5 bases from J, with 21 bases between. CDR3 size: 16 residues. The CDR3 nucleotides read TGCGCCAGCAGCCCAACCCCAGGGGCTTCGGGGTATGGCTACACCTTC. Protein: CASSPTPGASGYGYTF.

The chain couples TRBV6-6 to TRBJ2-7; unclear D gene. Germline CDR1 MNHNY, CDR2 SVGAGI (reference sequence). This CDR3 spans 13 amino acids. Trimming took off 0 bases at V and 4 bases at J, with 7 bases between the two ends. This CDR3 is CASSYSPRYEQYF. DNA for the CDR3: TGTGCCAGCAGTTACTCCCCTCGGTACGAGCAGTACTTC.

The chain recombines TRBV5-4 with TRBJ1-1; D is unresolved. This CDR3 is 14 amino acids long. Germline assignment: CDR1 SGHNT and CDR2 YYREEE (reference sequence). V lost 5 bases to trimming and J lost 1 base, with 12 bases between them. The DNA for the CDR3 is TGTGCCAGCAGTGTGGTGGAACCGAACACTGAAGCTTTCTTT. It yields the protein CASSVVEPNTEAFF. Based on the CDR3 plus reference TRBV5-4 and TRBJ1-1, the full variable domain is ETGVTQSPTHLIKTRGQQVTLRCSSQSGHNTVSWYQQALGQGPQFIFQYYREEENGRGNFPPRFSGLQFPNYSSELNVNALELDDSALYLCASSVVEPNTEAFFGQGTRLTVV.

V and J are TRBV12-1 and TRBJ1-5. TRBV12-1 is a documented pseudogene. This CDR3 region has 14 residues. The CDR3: CASSLGPTRRPQHF. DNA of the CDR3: TGTGCCAGCAGCTTGGGACCGACCCGGCGGCCCCAGCATTTT.

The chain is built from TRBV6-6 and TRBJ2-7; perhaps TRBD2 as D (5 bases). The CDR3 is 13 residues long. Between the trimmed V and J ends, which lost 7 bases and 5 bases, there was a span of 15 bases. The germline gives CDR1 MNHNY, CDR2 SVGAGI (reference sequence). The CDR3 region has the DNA TGTGCCAGCACCTTACCTGACGGGAACGAGCAGTACTTC. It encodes CASTLPDGNEQYF.

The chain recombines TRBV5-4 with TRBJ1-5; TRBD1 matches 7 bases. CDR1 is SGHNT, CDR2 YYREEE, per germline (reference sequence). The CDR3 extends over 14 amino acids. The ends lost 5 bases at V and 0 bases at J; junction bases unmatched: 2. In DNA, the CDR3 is TGTGCCAGCAGTGCAGGGGGTAGCAATCAGCCCCAGCATTTT. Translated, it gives CASSAGGSNQPQHF.

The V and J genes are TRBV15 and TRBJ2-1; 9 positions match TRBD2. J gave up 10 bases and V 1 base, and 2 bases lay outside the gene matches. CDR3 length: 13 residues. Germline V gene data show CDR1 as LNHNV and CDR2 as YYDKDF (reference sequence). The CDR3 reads CATSRGLAEEQFF. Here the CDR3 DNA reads TGTGCCACCAGCAGAGGACTAGCGGAAGAGCAGTTCTTC.

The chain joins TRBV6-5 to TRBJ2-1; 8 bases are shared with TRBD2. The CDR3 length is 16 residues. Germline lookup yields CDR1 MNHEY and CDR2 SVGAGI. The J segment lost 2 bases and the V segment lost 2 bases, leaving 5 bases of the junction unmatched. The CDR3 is CASSYPTSAPYNEQFF. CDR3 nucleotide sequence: TGTGCCAGCAGTTACCCGACTAGCGCTCCCTACAATGAGCAGTTCTTC.

CDR3 DNA sequence: TGCGCCAGCAGCTTGTTGGGGGGCCGGAGCTCCTACGAGCAGTACTTC. It yields the protein CASSLLGGRSSYEQYF. This chain links TRBV5-1 with TRBJ2-7, with D perhaps TRBD1 or TRBD2 (6 bases each). The CDR3 length is 16 residues. Germline lookup yields CDR1 SGHRS and CDR2 YFSETQ. V was cut by 1 base and J by 0 bases, with 14 bases left in between.

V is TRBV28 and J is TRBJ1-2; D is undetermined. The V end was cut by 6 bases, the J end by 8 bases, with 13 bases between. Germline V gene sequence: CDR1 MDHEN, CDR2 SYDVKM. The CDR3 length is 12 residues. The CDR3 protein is CASRLKGGGYTF. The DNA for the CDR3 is TGTGCCAGCAGATTGAAGGGTGGCGGCTACACCTTC.

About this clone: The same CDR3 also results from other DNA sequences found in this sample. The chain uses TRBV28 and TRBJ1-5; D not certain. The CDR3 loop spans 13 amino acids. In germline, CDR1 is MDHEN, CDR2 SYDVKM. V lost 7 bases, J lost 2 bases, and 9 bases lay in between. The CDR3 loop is CASTDGGNQPQHF. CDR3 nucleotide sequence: TGTGCCAGCACGGACGGTGGCAATCAGCCCCAGCATTTT.

The CDR3 region has the DNA TGCGCCAGCAGCCAAGCTGGGACAGGGTCGAACTATGGCTACACCTTC. Residues: CASSQAGTGSNYGYTF. The V gene is TRBV4-1, the J gene TRBJ1-2; 9 bases match TRBD1. The CDR3 sequence is 16 residues long. Germline CDR1 and CDR2: MGHRA and YSYEKL. After removal of 1 base from V and 2 bases from J, the junction contained 5 bases not matched to a gene.

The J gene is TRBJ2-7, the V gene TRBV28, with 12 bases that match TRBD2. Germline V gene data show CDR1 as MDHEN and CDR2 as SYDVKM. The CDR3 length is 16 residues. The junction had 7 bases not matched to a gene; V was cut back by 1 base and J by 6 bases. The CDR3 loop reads CASSLSTSGGRFEQYF. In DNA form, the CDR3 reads TGTGCCAGCAGTTTATCGACTAGCGGGGGAAGGTTCGAGCAGTACTTC.

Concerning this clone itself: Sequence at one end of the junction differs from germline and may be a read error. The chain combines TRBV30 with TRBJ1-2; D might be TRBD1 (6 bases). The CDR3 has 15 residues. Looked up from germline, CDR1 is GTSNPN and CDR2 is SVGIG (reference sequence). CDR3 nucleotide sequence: TGTGCCTACACATCCCCCGGACAGCCTCCCTATGGGTACACCTTC. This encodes CAYTSPGQPPYGYTF. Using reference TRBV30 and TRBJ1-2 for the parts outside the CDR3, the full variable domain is SQTIHQWPATLVQPVGSPLSLECTVEGTSNPNLYWYRQAAGRGLQLLFYSVGIGQISSEVPQNLSASRPQDRQFILSSKKLLLSDSGFYLCAYTSPGQPPYGYTFGSGTRLTVV.

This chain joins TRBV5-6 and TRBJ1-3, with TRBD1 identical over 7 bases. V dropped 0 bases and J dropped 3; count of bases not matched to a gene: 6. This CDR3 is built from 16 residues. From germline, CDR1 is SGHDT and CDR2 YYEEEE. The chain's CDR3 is CASSLALGGIGNTIYF. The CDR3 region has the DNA TGTGCCAGCAGCTTGGCCTTAGGGGGCATTGGAAACACCATATATTTT.

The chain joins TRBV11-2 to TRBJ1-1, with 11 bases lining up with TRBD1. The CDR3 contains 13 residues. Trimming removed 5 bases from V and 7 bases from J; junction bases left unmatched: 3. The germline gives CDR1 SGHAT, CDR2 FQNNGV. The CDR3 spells CASSGQGAGEAFF. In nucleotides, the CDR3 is TGTGCCAGCAGCGGACAGGGGGCCGGTGAAGCTTTCTTT.

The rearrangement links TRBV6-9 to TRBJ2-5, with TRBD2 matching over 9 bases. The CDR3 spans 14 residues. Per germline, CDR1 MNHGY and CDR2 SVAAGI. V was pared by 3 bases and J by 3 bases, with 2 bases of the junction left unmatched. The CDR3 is CASSYSSGKETQYF. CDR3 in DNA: TGTGCCAGCAGTTACTCTAGCGGGAAAGAGACCCAGTACTTC.

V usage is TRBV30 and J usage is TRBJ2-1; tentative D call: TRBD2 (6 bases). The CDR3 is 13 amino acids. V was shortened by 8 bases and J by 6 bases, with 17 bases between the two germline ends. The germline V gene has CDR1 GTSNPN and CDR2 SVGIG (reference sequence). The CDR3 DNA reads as TGTGCCGGAGCCCTGACTAGTGGCAATGAGCAGTTCTTC. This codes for CAGALTSGNEQFF.

The CDR3 loop reads CASSLTGVTYEQYF. The CDR3 nucleotides read TGTGCCAGCAGCTTGACGGGGGTGACCTACGAGCAGTACTTC. This sequence joins TRBV5-5 and TRBJ2-7; TRBD2 might be the D (6 bases). The CDR3 is 14 amino acids. Germline lookup yields CDR1 SGHKS and CDR2 YYEKEE (reference sequence). V gave up 1 base and J gave up 2 bases, with 10 bases separating them. Full variable domain (rest looked up from reference TRBV5-5 and TRBJ2-7): DAGVTQSPTHLIKTRGQQVTLRCSPISGHKSVSWYQQVLGQGPQFIFQYYEKEERGRGNFPDRFSARQFPNYSSELNVNALLLGDSALYLCASSLTGVTYEQYFGPGTRLTVT.

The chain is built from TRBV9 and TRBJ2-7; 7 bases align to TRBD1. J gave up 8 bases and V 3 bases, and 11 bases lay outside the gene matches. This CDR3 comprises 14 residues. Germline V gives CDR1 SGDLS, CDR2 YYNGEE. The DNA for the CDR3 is TGTGCCAGCAGCGGTACAGGGGCTCCTTTCCAGCAGTACTTC. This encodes CASSGTGAPFQQYF.

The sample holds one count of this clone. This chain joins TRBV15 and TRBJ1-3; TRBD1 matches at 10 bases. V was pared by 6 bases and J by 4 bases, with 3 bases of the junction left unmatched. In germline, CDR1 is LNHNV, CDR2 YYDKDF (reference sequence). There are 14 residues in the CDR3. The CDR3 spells CATRTGGSGNTIYF. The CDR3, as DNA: TGTGCCACCAGGACAGGGGGCTCGGGAAACACCATATATTTT.

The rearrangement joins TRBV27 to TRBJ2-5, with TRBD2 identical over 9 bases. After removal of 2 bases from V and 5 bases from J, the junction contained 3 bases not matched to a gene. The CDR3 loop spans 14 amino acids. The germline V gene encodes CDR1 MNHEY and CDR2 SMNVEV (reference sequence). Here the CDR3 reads CASSLLAGLETQYF. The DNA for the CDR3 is TGTGCCAGCAGTTTACTAGCGGGGCTGGAGACCCAGTACTTC.

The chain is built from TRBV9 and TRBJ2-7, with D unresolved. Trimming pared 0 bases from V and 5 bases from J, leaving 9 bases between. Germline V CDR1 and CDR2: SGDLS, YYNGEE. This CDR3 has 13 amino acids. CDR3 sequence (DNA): TGTGCCAGCAGCGTAGATGTGGATCACGAGCAGTACTTC. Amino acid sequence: CASSVDVDHEQYF.

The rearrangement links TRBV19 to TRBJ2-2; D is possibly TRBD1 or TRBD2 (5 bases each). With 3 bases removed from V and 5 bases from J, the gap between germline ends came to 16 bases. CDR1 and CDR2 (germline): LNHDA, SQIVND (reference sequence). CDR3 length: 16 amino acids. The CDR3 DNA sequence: TGTGCCAGTAGTATTGGTAGAGGGGTCGGGACCGGGGAGCTGTTTTTT. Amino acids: CASSIGRGVGTGELFF.

DNA for the CDR3: TGTGCCAGCGAACTTGCCGGACAGGGTGTTGGGGAGCAGTACTTC. It yields the protein CASELAGQGVGEQYF. The rearrangement links TRBV2 to TRBJ2-7, with TRBD1 matching 8 bases. The CDR3 contains 15 residues. V lost 8 bases to trimming and J lost 7 bases; unmatched junction nucleotides: 16. Germline CDR1 SNHLY, CDR2 FYNNEI.

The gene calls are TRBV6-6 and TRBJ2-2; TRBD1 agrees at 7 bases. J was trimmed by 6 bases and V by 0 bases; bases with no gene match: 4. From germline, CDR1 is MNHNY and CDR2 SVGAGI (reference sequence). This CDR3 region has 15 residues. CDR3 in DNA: TGTGCCAGCAGTTACTCGGCAGGGGGAGCCGGGGAGCTGTTTTTT. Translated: CASSYSAGGAGELFF.

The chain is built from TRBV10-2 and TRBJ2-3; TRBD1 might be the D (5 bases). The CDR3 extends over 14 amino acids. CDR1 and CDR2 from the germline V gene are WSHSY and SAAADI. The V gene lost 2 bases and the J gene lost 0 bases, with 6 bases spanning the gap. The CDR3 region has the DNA TGCGCCAGCAGTGAGGGACATAGCACAGATACGCAGTATTTT. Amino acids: CASSEGHSTDTQYF.

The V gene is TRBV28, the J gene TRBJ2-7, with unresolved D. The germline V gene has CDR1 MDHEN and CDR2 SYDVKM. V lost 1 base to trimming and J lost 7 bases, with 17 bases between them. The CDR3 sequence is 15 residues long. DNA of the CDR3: TGTGCCAGCAGTTTATTAGGACGCAGGACGTATGAGCAGTACTTC. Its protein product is CASSLLGRRTYEQYF.